This TCR beta chain was found in a study of shared clonotypes between healthy human individuals. Study-wide findings and caveats: Sampling involved blood alone; tissue repertoires likely differ. Shared clonotypes across all four donors exceeded non-shared ones in generation probability. It was anticipated that sequencing depth would influence how many clonotypes donors shared. Around 4.7% was the fraction of naive CD4 clonotypes found shared across several donors.

Comment on this clone: What it binds is not known.

TCRdb keeps only in-frame clones here, not all; method: immunoSEQ multiplex PCR. The sample holds about 1.5 million clones; around 98% are singletons and the top ten take about 0.45%. Trimming removed 6 bases from V and 1 base from J, with 9 bases in between. The germline CDR1 and CDR2 sequences are MDHEN and SYDVKM. This CDR3 is 14 amino acids long. The sample comprised naive CD4+ T cells sorted from blood. Subset defined: CD45RA+ positively selected. The rearrangement links TRBV28 to TRBJ1-4, with a tentative D call TRBD1 (5 bases). This clonotype was sampled from a man aged 30-40 years in good health. The CDR3 nucleotides are TGTGCCAGCAGACTTGGGGGAACTAATGAAAAACTGTTTTTT. Its translation: CASRLGGTNEKLFF.